This TCR beta chain was sequenced for a study of blood T cell repertoires in COVID-19. Profiling relied on immunoSEQ multiplex PCR, and the TCRdb table lists in-frame clones only, not all of them. Of around 200,000 clones in the sample, roughly 90% were seen once. Germline V gene lookup returns CDR1 SQVTM and CDR2 ANQGSEA. CDR3 length: 16 amino acids. The V end was cut by 0 bases, the J end by 0 bases, with 12 bases between. This chain links TRBV29-1 with TRBJ2-1, with D possibly matching TRBD2 (6 bases). Sequenced sample: PBMCs or T cells enriched from blood (not recorded which). This clonotype was obtained from a woman in her twenties or thirties who had been exposed to COVID-19. The CDR3 reads CSVEDRLGSSYNEQFF. In DNA form, the CDR3 reads TGCAGCGTTGAAGATCGACTCGGGAGCTCCTACAATGAGCAGTTCTTC.